This T cell receptor (beta chain) was observed in a study of lymphopenia after photon versus proton radiotherapy. Study observations and caveats: Under photons, naive T cells and diversity fell while effector/memory populations rose.

The repertoire was sequenced with immunoSEQ multiplex PCR; TCRdb's copy has only in-frame clones and lacks some. The table records about 20,000 clones, 92% of them present only once. About this clone: The target antigen is unknown.

The germline V gene has CDR1 SGHRS and CDR2 YFSETQ. Between the trimmed V and J ends, which lost 8 bases and 4 bases, there was a span of 16 bases. This CDR3 region has 14 residues. This chain links TRBV5-1 with TRBJ2-1; D is tentatively TRBD1 or TRBD2 (5 bases each). Specimen: peripheral blood, collected from a patient treated with proton-based radiotherapy. The receptor comes from a woman in her sixties or seventies with pancreatic cancer. Some clones in this sample may be carry-over from other donors' samples. The CDR3 region has the DNA TGCGCCAGTTGGGACCCCTCCGCTTACAATGAGCAGTTCTTC. Its translation: CASWDPSAYNEQFF.